What follows are 8 T cell receptor beta chains derived from one specimen sequenced in a study of Tregs in tolerant kidney transplant recipients. This table comes from immunoSEQ multiplex PCR, and its TCRdb copy is limited to in-frame clones, with some not included. The sample has some 60,000 clones, around four fifths seen once. The sequencing input was CD4+ T cells from blood. These receptor sequences come from a human donor in good health.

This clone showed up just a few times. V is TRBV5-1 and J is TRBJ2-5, with 9 positions matching TRBD2. The trim removed 4 bases at V and 4 bases at J, leaving 8 bases unmatched. Germline V gives CDR1 SGHRS, CDR2 YFSETQ. CDR3 length equals 15 residues. The CDR3 coding sequence is TGCGCCAGCAGCCGCGGAGCGGGAGGAGGAGAGACCCAGTACTTC. Its protein is CASSRGAGGGETQYF.

On this clone: Likely a read error: the CDR3 ends without its conserved phenylalanine or tryptophan. It is unclear where the CDR3 begins or ends on the DNA, so no DNA is shown, and the CDR3 is as TCRdb lists it. The rearrangement joins TRBV4-3 to TRBJ1-2. CDR1 and CDR2 (germline): LGHNA, YSLEER. The CDR3 sequence runs 9 residues, both termini included. The CDR3 protein is CASSQAGRS.

V usage is TRBV5-1 and J usage is TRBJ1-1; 12 bases map to TRBD1. The CDR3 consists of 15 residues. In germline, CDR1 is SGHRS, CDR2 YFSETQ. With V trimmed by 0 bases and J by 8 bases, 5 bases remained unmatched. The CDR3 loop is CASSLDGTGGLEAFF. As DNA, the CDR3 is TGCGCCAGCAGCTTGGACGGGACAGGGGGCCTGGAAGCTTTCTTT. Full variable domain (missing parts from reference TRBV5-1 and TRBJ1-1): KAGVTQTPRYLIKTRGQQVTLSCSPISGHRSVSWYQQTPGQGLQFLFEYFSETQRNKGNFPGRFSGRQFSNSRSEMNVSTLELGDSALYLCASSLDGTGGLEAFFGQGTRLTVV.

The genes are TRBV30 and TRBJ2-1; D is perhaps TRBD1 or TRBD2 (5 bases each). V was cut by 3 bases and J by 7 bases, with 19 bases left in between. The CDR3 runs 15 residues. Germline V CDR1 and CDR2: GTSNPN, SVGIG (reference sequence). Here the CDR3 DNA reads TGTGCCTGGAGAGGGGACGGAGGCCGGTGGAATGAGCAGTTCTTC. Translated: CAWRGDGGRWNEQFF.

The rearrangement joins TRBV7-6 to TRBJ2-3; 10 bases are a match to TRBD2. V was clipped by 5 bases and J by 4 bases; unmatched bases: 9. CDR1 SGHVS and CDR2 FNYEAQ come from the germline V gene. The CDR3 has 16 amino acids. CDR3 sequence reads: CASSKQAGGRADTQYF. The CDR3 nucleotides read TGTGCCAGCAGCAAACAAGCGGGAGGGCGAGCAGATACGCAGTATTTT.

The chain recombines TRBV5-5 with TRBJ2-3; 9 nucleotides match TRBD2. Trimming took 4 bases from V and 6 from J; bases not matched to a gene: 6. Germline values: CDR1 SGHKS, CDR2 YYEKEE (reference sequence). The CDR3 is made up of 14 amino acids. CDR3 protein: CASSPASGGDTQYF. As DNA, the CDR3 is TGTGCCAGCAGCCCCGCCAGCGGGGGGGATACGCAGTATTTT.

This clone was seen a single time. The V and J genes are TRBV4-1 and TRBJ2-7, with 10 bases that match TRBD2. This CDR3 region has 17 residues. Germline loops: CDR1 MGHRA, CDR2 YSYEKL. Trimming removed 3 bases from V and 3 bases from J; junction bases left unmatched: 11. The CDR3: CASSQGLFWTSGYEQYF. CDR3 DNA sequence: TGCGCCAGCAGCCAGGGTTTGTTTTGGACTAGCGGCTACGAGCAGTACTTC.

This clone appeared a single time. The genes are TRBV5-1 and TRBJ2-7; 9 bases line up with TRBD1. This CDR3 is built from 16 residues. Germline V CDR1 and CDR2: SGHRS, YFSETQ. V lost 4 bases and J lost 5; bases outside the gene matches: 13. CDR3 nucleotides: TGCGCCAGCAGCCAATACGGGACAGGGCTGTTCGACGAGCAGTACTTC. It translates to CASSQYGTGLFDEQYF.